The source of this TCR beta chain is a study of blood T cell repertoires in COVID-19. This clone is a singleton in its sample. Only in-frame clones appear in the TCRdb table, and some are missing; sequencing was by immunoSEQ multiplex PCR. This sample has over 90,000 clones, with about 85% found just once. The sequenced sample consisted of peripheral blood. The sequence derives from a man older than 75 with active or convalescent COVID-19.

The CDR3 coding sequence is TGTGCCAGCAGTGAGGAACAGGGGTTGGGAGGCTACACCTTC. Translating gives CASSEEQGLGGYTF. V and J are TRBV2 and TRBJ1-2, with 7 bases that match TRBD1. CDR3 length: 14 residues. The germline gives CDR1 SNHLY, CDR2 FYNNEI. Losses at the gene ends were 3 bases for V and 8 bases for J; bases not matched to a gene: 9.